This T cell receptor beta chain comes out of a study of T cell responses to AZD1222 COVID-19 vaccine. Study observations and caveats: A mostly white British donor set with more females was recruited, and clonal diversity was possibly underestimated. Recipients of two AZD1222 doses showed rising Spike-specific TCR breadth and depth.

Second-dose groups at about 4 or about 12 weeks were pooled. This clone was recorded many times. Its specificity is unknown. Generated by immunoSEQ multiplex PCR, the TCRdb table keeps only in-frame clones and is missing some. The repertoire consists of around 110,000 clones, with about 90% occurring once and the leading ten covering 8% to 9.5%. CDR3 size: 15 residues. Germline V gene data show CDR1 as GTSNPN and CDR2 as SVGIG (reference sequence). V dropped 1 base and J dropped 6; count of bases not matched to a gene: 8. This receptor was taken from an adult who received the AZD1222 COVID-19 vaccine. The chain is built from TRBV30 and TRBJ2-1, with 8 nucleotides matching TRBD2. Sample: peripheral blood, taken 28 days after the second AZD1222 dose. The CDR3 spells CAWSGNSGDINEQFF. The CDR3 DNA reads TGTGCCTGGAGTGGTAATAGCGGGGATATCAATGAGCAGTTCTTC.